A few counts support the clone carrying this T cell receptor (beta chain). TCRdb used MiXCR to reprocess the RT-PCR reads, holding one entry per CDR3 protein. The repertoire includes about 680,000 distinct CDR3 sequences, around 14% of them detected once, and around 3.3% sits in the top ten. After removal of 0 bases from V and 6 bases from J, the junction contained 1 base not matched to a gene. This CDR3 spans 14 amino acids. CDR1 is SGHTA, CDR2 FQGTGA, per germline. The sequence was obtained from a female donor in good health, serving as a healthy control. V and J are TRBV7-3 and TRBJ2-2, with 7 bases lining up with TRBD2. Sequenced sample: memory CD4+ T cells from blood. DNA for the CDR3: TGTGCCAGCAGCTTAACTACTAGCGCCGGGGAGCTGTTTTTT. Translation: CASSLTTSAGELFF.